This T cell receptor (beta chain) originates from a study of CD8+CD57+ T cells in acquired aplastic anemia. This clonotype was picked up one time. The antigen is unknown. For CDR3 and TCR beta VDJ profiling, genomic DNA was the template used. Via MiXCR, TCRdb re-called the reads, giving one row per CDR3 protein. The sample lists just over 450,000 distinct CDR3 sequences, less than 35% occurring once. Those patients picked for sequencing had displayed CD8+CD57+ cell expansion on flow cytometry. Patients had received no therapy at the time of blood sampling. Study-wide points: Overlapping CD8+ CDR3 repertoires of patients and controls contained roughly 27 shared sequences.

Sequenced material: sorted CD4+, CD8+, or CD8+CD57+ T cells (not recorded which) from PBMCs. The receptor was derived from a human donor with aplastic anemia.

The CDR3 nucleotides read TGTGCCAGCTCACCAGTGGCCGGGCAGCCCCAGCATTTT. Translating gives CASSPVAGQPQHF. The V gene is TRBV10-3, the J gene TRBJ1-5; D ambiguous. The germline V and J ends were trimmed by 10 bases and 7 bases, with 17 bases remaining between them. Germline loops: CDR1 ENHRY, CDR2 SYGVKD. The CDR3 runs 13 residues.